The 25 T cell receptor beta chains presented below share a single source sample, sequenced in a study of control samples from healthy donors and cancer patients (dated by TCRdb to 2020 to 2022). Library method: the immunoSEQ multiplex PCR assay. TCRdb holds this immuneACCESS table with in-frame rearrangements only. Some clones are missing; in checked studies, unresolved V genes explain under half, and the rest has no known cause. Within this sample are 100,000 or so clones, with approximately 90% of them counted one time only. Approximately 7.8% of the sample goes to the ten largest clones. The sample was blood. These TCRs come from a man aged 30-40 years in good health.

V gene TRBV5-1 combines with J gene TRBJ2-3, with 8 bases that match TRBD1. CDR1 is SGHRS, CDR2 YFSETQ, per germline. Losses at the gene ends were 7 bases for V and 1 base for J; bases not matched to a gene: 11. The length of the CDR3 is 16 residues. CDR3 amino acids: CASSIDRGAGTDTQYF. The DNA of the CDR3 is TGCGCCAGCTCGATCGACAGGGGTGCCGGCACAGATACGCAGTATTTT.

The rearrangement uses TRBV5-1 and TRBJ2-5, with no clear D. Trimming pared 7 bases from V and 5 bases from J, leaving 15 bases between. The V gene's germline CDR1 is SGHRS and CDR2 YFSETQ. This CDR3 spans 13 amino acids. In nucleotides, the CDR3 is TGCGCCAGCGCACAGACTCCCCCGGAGACCCAGTACTTC. Amino acid sequence: CASAQTPPETQYF.

The chain couples TRBV24-1 to TRBJ1-1; the D gene is possibly TRBD1 (5 bases). The CDR3 has 13 residues. Germline V gives CDR1 KGHDR, CDR2 SFDVKD. The V end was cut by 9 bases, the J end by 0 bases, with 10 bases between. In DNA, the CDR3 is TGTGCCACCCGAGGGACCATGAACACTGAAGCTTTCTTT. Its protein product is CATRGTMNTEAFF.

The genes are TRBV19 and TRBJ2-7; 9 positions match TRBD2. This CDR3 region has 15 residues. Germline CDR1 and CDR2: LNHDA and SQIVND (reference sequence). V lost 2 bases and J lost 6; bases outside the gene matches: 8. The CDR3 sequence is CASSISSSGISEQYF. CDR3 DNA: TGTGCCAGTAGTATATCGTCTAGCGGGATATCCGAGCAGTACTTC.

The chain links TRBV6-4 to TRBJ1-5, with 8 bases identical to TRBD1. V lost 2 bases to trimming and J lost 6 bases; unmatched junction nucleotides: 0. Per the germline V gene, CDR1 is MRHNA and CDR2 is SNTAGT. The CDR3 covers 13 residues. CDR3 nucleotides: TGTGCCAGCAGTGACGGACAGGGTCAGCCCCAGCATTTT. It specifies CASSDGQGQPQHF.

The CDR3, as DNA: TGCAGCGTTGCGGCAGGGGGGAACACTGAAGCTTTCTTT. Residues: CSVAAGGNTEAFF. The V gene is TRBV29-1, the J gene TRBJ1-1; 7 nucleotides line up with TRBD1. The CDR3 extends over 13 amino acids. V gave up 4 bases and J gave up 1 base; unmatched junction bases: 3. CDR1 and CDR2 (germline): SQVTM, ANQGSEA.

The chain uses TRBV24-1 and TRBJ2-5; maybe TRBD2 (6 bases). The CDR3 extends over 14 amino acids. Germline-derived CDR1 and CDR2 are KGHDR and SFDVKD. V lost 6 bases to trimming and J lost 2 bases, with 12 bases between them. CDR3 sequence: CATSNWREQETQYF. In DNA form, the CDR3 reads TGTGCCACCAGTAACTGGAGGGAACAAGAGACCCAGTACTTC.

The chain links TRBV28 to TRBJ1-1; TRBD1 agrees at 7 bases. Germline-derived CDR1 and CDR2 are MDHEN and SYDVKM. The CDR3 consists of 14 residues. Germline trimming cut 6 bases from V and 4 bases from J; bases unmatched to any gene: 8. This CDR3 is CASSWRGLSTEAFF. CDR3 sequence (DNA): TGTGCCAGCAGCTGGAGGGGGCTTAGCACTGAAGCTTTCTTT.

The V call is TRBV5-6, the J call TRBJ2-1, with 12 bases identical to TRBD1. Germline CDR1 reads SGHDT; CDR2 reads YYEEEE. The CDR3 is 14 amino acids. V shed 4 bases, J shed 9 bases, and the junction held 5 bases outside the gene matches. CDR3: CASSPGQGAREQFF. CDR3 DNA: TGTGCCAGCAGCCCGGGACAGGGGGCGCGTGAGCAGTTCTTC.

The chain couples TRBV6-5 to TRBJ1-1, with 7 bases fitting TRBD1. The germline V gene encodes CDR1 MNHEY and CDR2 SVGAGI. V lost 5 bases and J lost 5; bases outside the gene matches: 8. The CDR3 loop spans 14 amino acids. The CDR3 region has the DNA TGTGCCAGCAGTACTCAGGGGGTGCGAACTGAAGCTTTCTTT. Translating gives CASSTQGVRTEAFF.

This chain joins TRBV29-1 and TRBJ1-2; D possibly corresponds to TRBD1 (5 bases). The germline V gene encodes CDR1 SQVTM and CDR2 ANQGSEA. V lost 3 bases and J 5 bases, leaving 13 bases between the germline ends. The CDR3 is 13 residues long. CDR3 protein: CSVEGGDTYGYTF. CDR3 in DNA: TGCAGCGTTGAGGGGGGGGATACGTATGGCTACACCTTC.

The rearrangement links TRBV13 to TRBJ2-1, with D tentatively TRBD2 (6 bases). The CDR3 is 16 amino acids. Trimming cost V 5 bases and J 6 bases, with 20 bases left between them. The germline V gene has CDR1 PRHDT and CDR2 FYEKMQ (reference sequence). In DNA form, the CDR3 reads TGTGCCAGCAGCCTCGGACTAACGGGGACCCTCAATGAGCAGTTCTTC. It yields the protein CASSLGLTGTLNEQFF.

On this clone: A junction end diverges from the germline sequence, so it may reflect a read error. The rearrangement links TRBV6-2 or TRBV6-3 to TRBJ1-2, with D tentatively TRBD1 (6 bases). The CDR3 contains 14 residues. The germline CDR1 and CDR2 sequences are MNHEY and SVGEGT. CDR3 in amino acids: CASNYPAGADGYTF. CDR3 nucleotide sequence: TGTGCCAGCAATTACCCCGCGGGGGCGGATGGCTACACCTTC.

The rearrangement links TRBV19 to TRBJ2-1, with D possibly TRBD1 on 5 matching bases. This CDR3 comprises 15 residues. V was cut by 9 bases and J by 1 base, with 16 bases left in between. Germline V gene data show CDR1 as LNHDA and CDR2 as SQIVND (reference sequence). This CDR3 is CASKDSFRSYNEQFF. CDR3 nucleotides: TGTGCCAGCAAAGACAGTTTTCGGTCCTACAATGAGCAGTTCTTC.

This clone has just one count. The rearrangement joins TRBV6-5 to TRBJ2-7; 7 nucleotides agree with TRBD1. CDR1 is MNHEY and CDR2 is SVGAGI in the germline V gene. With 7 bases clipped from V and 3 bases from J, the junction kept 6 bases outside the gene matches. The CDR3 extends over 13 amino acids. CDR3 sequence reads: CASIWTGNYEQYF. DNA of the CDR3: TGTGCCAGCATTTGGACAGGAAACTACGAGCAGTACTTC.

This rearrangement joins TRBV7-9 to TRBJ1-6; 9 nucleotides agree with TRBD1. Germline CDR1 SEHNR, CDR2 FQNEAQ (reference sequence). V was clipped by 5 bases and J by 6 bases; unmatched bases: 11. The CDR3 is 17 residues long. CDR3 protein: CASSIPSGTGPNSPLHF. The DNA for the CDR3 is TGTGCCAGCAGCATCCCCTCCGGGACAGGGCCTAATTCACCCCTCCACTTT.

This clone has just one count. CDR3 protein: CASTRDGKNTEAFF. The DNA for the CDR3 is TGTGCCAGCACCCGGGACGGTAAGAACACTGAAGCTTTCTTT. This chain uses TRBV2 with TRBJ1-1; D may be TRBD1 (5 bases). V was clipped by 7 bases and J by 1 base, with 13 bases between them. Germline V gene lookup returns CDR1 SNHLY and CDR2 FYNNEI. The CDR3 has 14 residues.

The chain couples TRBV18 to TRBJ1-1; no clear D gene. Germline assignment: CDR1 KGHSH and CDR2 LQKENI. This CDR3 is 16 amino acids long. Trimming cost V 0 bases and J 1 base, with 12 bases left between them. The CDR3 loop is CASSPPYGSGNTEAFF. CDR3 DNA sequence: TGTGCCAGCTCACCACCGTACGGCTCCGGGAACACTGAAGCTTTCTTT. Full variable domain (rest looked up from reference TRBV18 and TRBJ1-1): NAGVMQNPRHLVRRRGQEARLRCSPMKGHSHVYWYRQLPEEGLKFMVYLQKENIIDESGMPKERFSAEFPKEGPSILRIQQVVRGDSAAYFCASSPPYGSGNTEAFFGQGTRLTVV.

V and J are TRBV7-2 and TRBJ2-5; D ambiguous. Deletions cut 4 bases from V and 4 bases from J, with 7 bases between. The CDR3 runs 12 residues. CDR1 is SGHTA, CDR2 FQGNSA, per germline. CDR3 bases: TGTGCCAGCAGCTCCGCGGCAGAGACCCAGTACTTC. Translation gives CASSSAAETQYF.

The chain recombines TRBV9 with TRBJ2-5, with D hard to call. The V end was cut by 0 bases, the J end by 5 bases, with 11 bases between. The germline gives CDR1 SGDLS, CDR2 YYNGEE. The CDR3 sequence is 14 residues long. The DNA for the CDR3 is TGTGCCAGCAGCGTAGAGAACGGGTTTGAGACCCAGTACTTC. As protein: CASSVENGFETQYF.

This sequence joins TRBV5-1 and TRBJ1-4; D is uncertain. The CDR3 runs to 14 residues. Germline lookup yields CDR1 SGHRS and CDR2 YFSETQ. V lost 0 bases to trimming and J lost 4 bases, with 7 bases between them. The CDR3 nucleotides are TGCGCCAGCAGCTTGGCGGGAGATAATGAAAAACTGTTTTTT. Its translation: CASSLAGDNEKLFF.

The V and J genes are TRBV6-4 and TRBJ2-1; TRBD2 is a possible D gene (6 bases). The CDR3 contains 16 residues. Germline CDR1 is MRHNA and CDR2 is SNTAGT. V was pared by 3 bases and J by 0 bases, with 12 bases between. CDR3 sequence: CASSDLAGSSYNEQFF. The CDR3 coding sequence is TGTGCCAGCAGTGATCTGGCGGGGAGCTCCTACAATGAGCAGTTCTTC.

This chain connects TRBV30 to TRBJ2-1, with unresolved D. Germline lookup yields CDR1 GTSNPN and CDR2 SVGIG (reference sequence). The CDR3 extends over 12 amino acids. V was trimmed by 1 base and J by 4 bases, leaving 5 bases between them. The CDR3 region has the DNA TGTGCCTGGAGTGCTCGATACAATGAGCAGTTCTTC. Its translation is CAWSARYNEQFF.

The V and J genes are TRBV28 and TRBJ1-3, with D possibly TRBD1 on 5 matching bases. The CDR3 sequence is 19 residues long. The V end lost 1 base, the J end lost 3 bases, and 22 bases lay between the germline ends. Looked up from germline, CDR1 is MDHEN and CDR2 is SYDVKM. The CDR3 reads CASSLYSSGRGTGGNTIYF. CDR3 in DNA: TGTGCCAGCAGTTTATACTCTTCGGGTCGCGGGACGGGTGGAAACACCATATATTTT.

This clone showed up just a few times. This chain uses TRBV3-1 (or the pseudogene TRBV3-2) with TRBJ1-2; D is ambiguous. The germline CDR1 and CDR2 sequences are LGHDT and YNNKEL (reference sequence). The CDR3 is 10 residues long. V was trimmed by 9 bases and J by 6 bases, leaving 8 bases between them. The CDR3 DNA is TGTGCCAGAGGACCCAATGGCTACACCTTC. Protein: CARGPNGYTF.